This T cell receptor beta chain was documented in a study of OX40 agonist ivuxolimab in advanced cancers. In the study overall: Dose-escalation patients had hepatocellular carcinoma, melanoma, renal cell or head and neck cancer.

Measured with immunoSEQ multiplex PCR; TCRdb has only the in-frame clones, and not every one. This table has nearly 85,000 clones, around 86% appearing once. Germline CDR1 is MDHEN and CDR2 is SYDVKM. Trimming took 6 bases from V and 7 from J, leaving 18 bases between them. This CDR3 contains 14 residues. This clonotype was sampled from an adult with an advanced solid tumor such as melanoma, head and neck, liver or kidney cancer. J is TRBJ1-2 and V is TRBV28; possible D gene TRBD1, 5 bases. The material sequenced was CD4+ or CD8+ T cells sorted from blood, taken in a trial of the OX40 agonist ivuxolimab. As DNA, the CDR3 is TGTGCCAGCAGCACCATCCTGCAGGGAGCTGGCTACACCTTC. It yields the protein CASSTILQGAGYTF.